The 28 T cell receptor beta chains below were found in one sample sequenced in a study of tumor-infiltrating lymphocytes in oesophageal squamous cell carcinoma. A single record per CDR3 protein comes from TCRdb applying MiXCR to the PCR reads. The table lists about 11,000 distinct CDR3 sequences, roughly 50% of them singletons. Sequencing input: esophageal tumor tissue. The source of these receptors is a female donor with esophageal squamous cell carcinoma.

The rearrangement links TRBV7-8 to TRBJ2-5, with 7 bases lining up with TRBD1. Judging by the DNA end, TRBJ2-7 fits better; the J call may be wrong. Germline values: CDR1 SGHVS, CDR2 FQNEAQ. The CDR3 is 14 amino acids. CDR3 bases: TGTGCCAGCAGCACAACCAGGGGGAGCGACGAGCAGTACTTC. As protein: CASSTTRGSDEQYF.

This rearrangement joins TRBV11-1 to TRBJ2-7; TRBD1 aligns across 7 bases. TRBJ2-5 explains the end of the DNA better; the J call may be wrong. The CDR3 has 18 amino acids. Germline CDR1 SGHAT, CDR2 FQDESV (reference sequence). In DNA, the CDR3 is TGTGCCAGCAGCTCGACAATTGGGGTGAGGGGGCTGGAAGAGACCCAGTACTTC. Its protein product is CASSSTIGVRGLEETQYF.

V is TRBV6-4 and J is TRBJ2-3; tentatively, D is TRBD1 (5 bases). The J call is in doubt because the DNA end fits TRBJ2-1 better. The CDR3 runs to 16 residues. Per the germline V gene, CDR1 is MRHNA and CDR2 is SNTAGT. The CDR3 sequence: CASSDTDRFGYNEQFF. CDR3 coding DNA: TGTGCCAGCAGTGACACAGACAGATTTGGGTACAATGAGCAGTTCTTC.

The rearrangement uses TRBV7-4 and TRBJ2-7; tentatively, D is TRBD2 (6 bases). The length of the CDR3 is 15 residues. Trimming removed 0 bases at V and 6 bases at J, with 15 bases between. Looked up from germline, CDR1 is SGHVT and CDR2 is SQSDAQ. The CDR3 loop reads CASSLAFGRSTEQYF. The DNA for the CDR3 is TGTGCCAGCAGCTTAGCCTTTGGGAGGTCGACCGAGCAGTACTTC.

V gene TRBV12-3 or TRBV12-4 combines with J gene TRBJ2-6, with TRBD1 matching over 10 bases. The closer fit of TRBJ2-5 to the DNA end suggests the J call may be wrong. This CDR3 is 15 amino acids long. The CDR3 bases are TGTGCCAGCAGTTTGACAGGGGGCATCCAAGAGACCCAGTACTTC. Translated, it gives CASSLTGGIQETQYF.

This chain connects TRBV6-2 or TRBV6-3 to TRBJ2-6, with D possibly matching TRBD1 (6 bases). Germline V CDR1 and CDR2: MNHEY, SVGEGT. The germline V and J ends were trimmed by 5 bases and 0 bases, with 14 bases remaining between them. CDR3 length: 17 amino acids. CDR3 DNA sequence: TGTGCCAGCAGTCGTCAGGGGCCTAACTCTGGGGCCAACGTCCTGACTTTC. It is translated as CASSRQGPNSGANVLTF.

The CDR3 DNA sequence: TGTGCCAGCAGCCTCCGACTAGCGGGAGGGGGGTACGAGCAGTTCTTC. Its protein product is CASSLRLAGGGYEQFF. V gene TRBV7-2 combines with J gene TRBJ2-7; 14 nucleotides line up with TRBD2. The DNA matches TRBJ2-1 better at its end, which makes the J call doubtful. This CDR3 is built from 16 residues. Germline CDR1 is SGHTA and CDR2 is FQGNSA.

The rearrangement uses TRBV6-2 or TRBV6-3 and TRBJ2-5; possibly TRBD2 for D (6 bases). The J call may be incorrect, as the DNA end agrees better with TRBJ2-7. Looked up from germline, CDR1 is MNHEY and CDR2 is SVGEGT. The CDR3 totals 16 residues. In DNA form, the CDR3 reads TGTGCCAGCAGTGAAGGAGGGCGGGGACCCTACTACGAGCAGTACTTC. Translated: CASSEGGRGPYYEQYF.

Comments on this clonotype: The junction shows a germline mismatch at one end, possibly a read error. This sequence joins TRBV6-1 and TRBJ1-1; D remains ambiguous. CDR1 and CDR2 (germline): MNHNS, SASEGT. This CDR3 comprises 16 residues. The CDR3 DNA follows: TGTGCCAGCACTGAATCCTGGGTGCTAATGAACACTGAAGCTTTCTTT. It is translated as CASTESWVLMNTEAFF.

Notes on this clonotype: At one end, the junction sequence differs from germline, possibly due to a read error. The chain links TRBV4-1 to TRBJ2-4; D is unresolved. The CDR3 covers 14 residues. Germline lookup yields CDR1 MGHRA and CDR2 YSYEKL. CDR3 region: CASSQELKPYEQYF. CDR3 nucleotide sequence: TGCGCCAGCAGCCAAGAATTGAAACCCTACGAGCAGTACTTT.

Turning to this clonotype: No conserved phenylalanine or tryptophan ends this CDR3, so it is likely a read error. No DNA is shown, since the ends of the CDR3 on it are uncertain; the CDR3 is the one TCRdb lists. The chain uses TRBV29-1 and TRBJ2-4; the table calls TRBD1, which could not be checked here. CDR1 is SQVTM and CDR2 is ANQGSEA in the germline V gene. With termini counted, the CDR3 has 10 amino acids. CDR3 loop: CSAPDITCSS.

A remark on this clonotype: A much larger clone lies one base from this, so it may be a read error. The rearrangement uses TRBV4-1 and TRBJ2-7; D is possibly TRBD2 (6 bases). Germline CDR1 and CDR2: MGHRA and YSYEKL. There are 16 residues in the CDR3. CDR3 region: CASSLGTVSRYNEQYF. CDR3 sequence (DNA): TGTGCCAGCAGTTTAGGGACTGTTAGTAGGTACAATGAGCAGTACTTC.

The rearrangement joins TRBV20-1 to TRBJ2-4, with 7 bases fitting TRBD2. Near its end, the DNA agrees better with TRBJ2-1, so the J call may be wrong. Germline V gene lookup returns CDR1 DFQATT and CDR2 SNEGSKA (reference sequence). CDR3 length: 13 amino acids. The CDR3 here is CSARGEAGETQFF. As DNA, the CDR3 is TGCAGTGCTAGAGGGGAGGCGGGGGAGACCCAGTTCTTC.

The V and J genes are TRBV11-2 and TRBJ1-1, with no clear D. V was pared by 5 bases and J by 6 bases, with 13 bases between. The CDR3 sequence is 13 residues long. The germline V gene has CDR1 SGHAT and CDR2 FQNNGV. The CDR3 here is CASSLEGISEAFF. The CDR3 DNA is TGTGCCAGCAGCCTCGAGGGTATTTCTGAAGCTTTCTTT.

The genes are TRBV7-8 and TRBJ2-7; D remains ambiguous. Per germline, CDR1 SGHVS and CDR2 FQNEAQ. The length of the CDR3 is 14 residues. The V end lost 5 bases, the J end lost 3 bases, and 14 bases lay between the germline ends. CDR3: CASSPGLDGYEQYF. Here the CDR3 DNA reads TGTGCCAGCAGCCCCGGGCTGGATGGCTACGAGCAGTACTTC.

V gene TRBV6-2 or TRBV6-3 combines with J gene TRBJ2-6; unclear D gene. This CDR3 is built from 13 residues. V was trimmed by 7 bases and J by 4 bases, leaving 8 bases between them. Looked up from germline, CDR1 is MNHEY and CDR2 is SVGEGT. Written as DNA, the CDR3 is TGTGCCAGCAACTTGCCCGGGGCCAACGTCCTGACTTTC. It specifies CASNLPGANVLTF.

The chain carries TRBV6-6 and TRBJ2-1; weak D call: TRBD2 (6 bases). The J call may be incorrect, as the DNA end agrees better with TRBJ2-7. CDR1 and CDR2 from the germline V gene are MNHNY and SVGAGI (reference sequence). The CDR3 totals 19 residues. This CDR3 is CASSYSTGGRGAAFYEQYF. The CDR3 nucleotides are TGTGCCAGCAGTTACTCGACGGGCGGCCGCGGGGCAGCGTTCTACGAGCAGTACTTC.

This clonotype was picked up a small number of times. This chain joins TRBV7-6 and TRBJ2-2; TRBD2 matches at 13 bases. J was trimmed by 0 bases and V by 6 bases; bases with no gene match: 4. CDR1 and CDR2 (germline): SGHVS, FNYEAQ. The CDR3 is 17 amino acids. The CDR3 DNA is TGTGCCAGCAGACCTACTAGCGGGGGGGCGAACACCGGGGAGCTGTTTTTT. Encoded protein: CASRPTSGGANTGELFF.

This chain joins TRBV27 and TRBJ2-1; the D is unclear. The closer fit of TRBJ2-7 to the DNA end suggests the J call may be wrong. CDR3 length: 14 amino acids. Germline-derived CDR1 and CDR2 are MNHEY and SMNVEV (reference sequence). CDR3 loop: CASSSGGSYNEQYF. The CDR3 DNA reads TGTGCCAGCAGCTCGGGTGGATCCTACAATGAGCAGTACTTC.

This clonotype was counted only a few times. The chain uses TRBV3-1 and TRBJ2-4, with D uncertain. The CDR3 consists of 11 residues. V lost 1 base, J lost 13 bases, and 8 bases lay in between. Germline V gene data show CDR1 as LGHDT and CDR2 as YNNKEL (reference sequence). The CDR3 spells CASSQVHEQYF. The CDR3, as DNA: TGTGCCAGCAGCCAAGTCCATGAGCAGTACTTC.

The chain joins TRBV10-2 to TRBJ2-6; maybe TRBD2 (6 bases). TRBJ2-7 matches the DNA end more closely, so the J call is doubtful. Germline CDR1 reads WSHSY; CDR2 reads SAAADI. This CDR3 comprises 14 residues. The CDR3: CASRSGHSTYEQYF. The CDR3 DNA is TGCGCCAGCAGGAGCGGGCATTCAACCTACGAGCAGTACTTC.

The chain combines TRBV7-6 with TRBJ2-4; 10 bases map to TRBD2. The better agreement between TRBJ2-7 and the DNA end casts doubt on the J call. The CDR3 runs to 15 residues. Germline V CDR1 and CDR2: SGHVS, FNYEAQ. The CDR3 loop is CASSLGLAGVYEQYF. The CDR3 DNA reads TGTGCCAGCAGCTTAGGGCTAGCGGGAGTTTACGAGCAGTACTTC.

This clonotype has a count of ten or more. This chain joins TRBV5-5 and TRBJ2-7, with TRBD2 as a possible D gene (6 bases). Germline assignment: CDR1 SGHKS and CDR2 YYEKEE (reference sequence). The CDR3 is 16 residues long. Trimming removed 1 base at V and 3 bases at J, with 17 bases between. The CDR3 bases are TGTGCCAGCAGCTTGATTGGGTCAGACGGGAGCTACGAGCAGTACTTC. It specifies CASSLIGSDGSYEQYF. The entire variable domain, with the rest obtained from reference TRBV5-5 and TRBJ2-7, is as follows: DAGVTQSPTHLIKTRGQQVTLRCSPISGHKSVSWYQQVLGQGPQFIFQYYEKEERGRGNFPDRFSARQFPNYSSELNVNALLLGDSALYLCASSLIGSDGSYEQYFGPGTRLTVT.

This clonotype was seen a few times. V and J are TRBV7-2 and TRBJ2-3, with D perhaps assigned TRBD1 or TRBD2 (5 bases each). V gave up 3 bases and J gave up 4 bases, with 8 bases separating them. The CDR3 contains 13 residues. Germline V gene sequence: CDR1 SGHTA, CDR2 FQGNSA. CDR3 loop: CASSLGTADTQYF. The CDR3 nucleotides are TGTGCCAGCAGCTTGGGGACGGCAGATACGCAGTATTTT.

This clonotype was picked up many times. V is TRBV19 and J is TRBJ2-7; D uncertain. Germline values: CDR1 LNHDA, CDR2 SQIVND (reference sequence). V shed 4 bases and J shed 5 bases, with 6 bases lying between them. This CDR3 has 11 amino acids. In nucleotides, the CDR3 is TGTGCCAGTAGTACCAAGCACGAGCAGTACTTC. This translates into CASSTKHEQYF.

In its sample, this clonotype is medium-sized. The rearrangement uses TRBV12-3 or TRBV12-4 and TRBJ1-5, with TRBD1 matching 7 bases. V lost 5 bases, J lost 1 base, and 5 bases stayed unmatched. The CDR3 runs to 15 residues. CDR3 in amino acids: CASSRGQYSNQPQHF. The CDR3 DNA follows: TGTGCCAGCAGTCGGGGACAGTACAGCAATCAGCCCCAGCATTTT.

The chain couples TRBV27 to TRBJ2-1; tentative D call: TRBD1 (6 bases). The end of the DNA is better explained by TRBJ2-7, so the J call may be wrong. Germline V gene data show CDR1 as MNHEY and CDR2 as SMNVEV (reference sequence). This CDR3 region has 16 residues. The chain's CDR3 is CASSLSEEERDNEQYF. The CDR3 bases are TGTGCCAGCAGTTTATCGGAGGAGGAGAGGGACAATGAGCAGTACTTC.

The chain has TRBV7-2 and TRBJ2-5; 10 positions agree with TRBD2. The end of the DNA is better explained by TRBJ2-7, so the J call may be wrong. Germline V gene lookup returns CDR1 SGHTA and CDR2 FQGNSA. This CDR3 comprises 16 residues. DNA for the CDR3: TGTGCCAGCAGCTTAGCCCGGACTAGCGGACCCTACGAGCAGTACTTC. This translates into CASSLARTSGPYEQYF.